This TCR beta chain was sequenced for a study of human T cells and chemical hapten exposure. On the study more broadly: Small discrepancies in pooled library volume mainly accounted for the varying TCR yields per sample.

The time point: pre-sensitization, week 0. Regarding treatment: therapeutic diphenylcyclopropenone sensitization with weekly scalp DPC. The authors' total RNA extraction used unfractionated whole blood. Unique molecular identifiers were attached to individual cDNA molecules during library preparation. TCRdb redid the calling of the RACE reads with MiXCR, one entry per CDR3 protein. The table has some 200,000 distinct CDR3 sequences, 25% to 35% seen once. The starting material was whole blood, obtained in connection with sensitization to the hapten diphenylcyclopropenone (DPC). This clonotype originated in a woman aged 25 to 45 with alopecia areata. Some clones in this sample may be carry-over from other donors' samples.

The CDR3 bases are TGCAGCGTTGAAGGGTCGGGGGTGGCAGATACGCAGTATTTT. Protein sequence: CSVEGSGVADTQYF. This sequence joins TRBV29-1 and TRBJ2-3; D is possibly TRBD2 (6 bases). Trimming removed 1 base from V and 4 bases from J, with 12 bases in between. The CDR3 sequence is 14 residues long. Looked up from germline, CDR1 is SQVTM and CDR2 is ANQGSEA.